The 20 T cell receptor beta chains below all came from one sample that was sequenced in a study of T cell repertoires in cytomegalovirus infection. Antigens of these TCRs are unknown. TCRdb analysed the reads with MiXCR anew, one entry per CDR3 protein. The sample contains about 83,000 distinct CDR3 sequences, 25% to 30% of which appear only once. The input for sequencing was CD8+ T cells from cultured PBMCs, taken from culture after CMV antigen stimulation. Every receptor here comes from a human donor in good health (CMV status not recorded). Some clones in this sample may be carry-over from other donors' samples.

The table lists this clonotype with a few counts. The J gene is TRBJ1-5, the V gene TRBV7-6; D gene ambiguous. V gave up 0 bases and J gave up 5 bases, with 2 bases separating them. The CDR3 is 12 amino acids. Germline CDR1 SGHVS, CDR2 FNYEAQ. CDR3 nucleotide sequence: TGTGCCAGCAGCTTAGCGGATCAGCCCCAGCATTTT. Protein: CASSLADQPQHF.

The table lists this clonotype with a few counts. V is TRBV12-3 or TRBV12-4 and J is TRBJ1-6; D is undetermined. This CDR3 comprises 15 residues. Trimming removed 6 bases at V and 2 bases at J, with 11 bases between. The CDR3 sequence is CASRRSGPYNSPLHF. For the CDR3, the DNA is TGTGCCAGCAGGCGCTCGGGCCCCTATAATTCACCCCTCCACTTT.

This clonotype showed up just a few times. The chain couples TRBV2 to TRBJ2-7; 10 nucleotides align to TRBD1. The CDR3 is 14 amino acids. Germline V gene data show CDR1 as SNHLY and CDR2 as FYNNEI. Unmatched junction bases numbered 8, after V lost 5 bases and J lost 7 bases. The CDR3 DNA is TGTGCCAGCAGTAGGGGACAGGGGATGGAGGAGCAGTACTTC. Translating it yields CASSRGQGMEEQYF.

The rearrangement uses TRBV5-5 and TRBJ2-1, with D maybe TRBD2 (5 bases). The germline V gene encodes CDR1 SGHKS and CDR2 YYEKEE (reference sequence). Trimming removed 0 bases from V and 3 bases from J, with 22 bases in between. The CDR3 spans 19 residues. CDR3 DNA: TGTGCCAGCAGCTTGGCGGCGGCGCCCGGGTCCCGGGGCTACAATGAGCAGTTCTTC. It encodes CASSLAAAPGSRGYNEQFF.

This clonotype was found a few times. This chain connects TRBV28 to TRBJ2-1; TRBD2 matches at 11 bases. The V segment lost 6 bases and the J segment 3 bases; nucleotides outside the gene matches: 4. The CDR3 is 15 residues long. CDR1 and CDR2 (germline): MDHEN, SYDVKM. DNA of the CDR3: TGTGCCAGCAGGGAAGGGACTAGCGGCTACAATGAGCAGTTCTTC. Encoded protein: CASREGTSGYNEQFF. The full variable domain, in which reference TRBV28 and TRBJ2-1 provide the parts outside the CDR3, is DVKVTQSSRYLVKRTGEKVFLECVQDMDHENMFWYRQDPGLGLRLIYFSYDVKMKEKGDIPEGYSVSREKKERFSLILESASTNQTSMYLCASREGTSGYNEQFFGPGTRLTVL.

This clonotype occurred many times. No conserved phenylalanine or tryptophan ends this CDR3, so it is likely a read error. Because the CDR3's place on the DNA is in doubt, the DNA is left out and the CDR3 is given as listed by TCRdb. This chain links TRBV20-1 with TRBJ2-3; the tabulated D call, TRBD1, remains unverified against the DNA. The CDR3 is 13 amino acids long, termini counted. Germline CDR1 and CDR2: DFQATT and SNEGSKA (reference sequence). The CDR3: CSASILTGEDTQY.

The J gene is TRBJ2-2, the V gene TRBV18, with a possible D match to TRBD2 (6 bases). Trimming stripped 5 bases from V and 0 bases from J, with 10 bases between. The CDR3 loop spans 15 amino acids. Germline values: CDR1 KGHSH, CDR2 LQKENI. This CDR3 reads CASSTGLTNTGELFF. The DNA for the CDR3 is TGTGCCAGCTCAACGGGACTTACGAACACCGGGGAGCTGTTTTTT. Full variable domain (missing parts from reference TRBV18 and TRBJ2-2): NAGVMQNPRHLVRRRGQEARLRCSPMKGHSHVYWYRQLPEEGLKFMVYLQKENIIDESGMPKERFSAEFPKEGPSILRIQQVVRGDSAAYFCASSTGLTNTGELFFGEGSRLTVL.

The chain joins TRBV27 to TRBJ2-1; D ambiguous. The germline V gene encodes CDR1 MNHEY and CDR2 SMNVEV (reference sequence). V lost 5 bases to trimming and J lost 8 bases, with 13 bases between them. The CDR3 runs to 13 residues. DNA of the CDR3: TGTGCCAGCAGTAAAAATCAGTATGATGAGCAGTTCTTC. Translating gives CASSKNQYDEQFF.

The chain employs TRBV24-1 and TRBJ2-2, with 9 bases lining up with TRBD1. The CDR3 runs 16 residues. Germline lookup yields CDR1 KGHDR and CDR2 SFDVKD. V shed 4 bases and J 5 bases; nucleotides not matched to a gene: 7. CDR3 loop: CATSDLATGGTGELFF. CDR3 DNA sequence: TGTGCCACCAGTGACCTTGCGACAGGGGGGACCGGGGAGCTGTTTTTT.

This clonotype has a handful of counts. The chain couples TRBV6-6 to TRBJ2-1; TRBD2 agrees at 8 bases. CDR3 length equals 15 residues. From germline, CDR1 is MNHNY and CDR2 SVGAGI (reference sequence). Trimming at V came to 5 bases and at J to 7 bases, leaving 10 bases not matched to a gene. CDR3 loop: CASSGYGGGLNEQFF. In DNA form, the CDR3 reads TGTGCCAGCAGTGGTTATGGCGGGGGGTTGAATGAGCAGTTCTTC.

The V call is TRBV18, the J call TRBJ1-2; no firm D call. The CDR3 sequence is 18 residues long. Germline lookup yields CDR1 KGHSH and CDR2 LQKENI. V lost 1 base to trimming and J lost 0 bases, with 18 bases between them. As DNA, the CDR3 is TGTGCCAGCTCACCACTGCGGCAGGCTGAATTAACTAACTATGGCTACACCTTC. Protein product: CASSPLRQAELTNYGYTF.

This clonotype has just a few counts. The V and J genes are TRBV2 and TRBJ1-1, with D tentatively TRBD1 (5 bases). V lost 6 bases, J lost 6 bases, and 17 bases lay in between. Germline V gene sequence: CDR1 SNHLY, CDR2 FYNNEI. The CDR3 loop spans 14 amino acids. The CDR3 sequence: CASRPGQTRAEAFF. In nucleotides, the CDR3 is TGTGCCAGCAGACCGGGGCAGACTCGCGCTGAAGCTTTCTTT.

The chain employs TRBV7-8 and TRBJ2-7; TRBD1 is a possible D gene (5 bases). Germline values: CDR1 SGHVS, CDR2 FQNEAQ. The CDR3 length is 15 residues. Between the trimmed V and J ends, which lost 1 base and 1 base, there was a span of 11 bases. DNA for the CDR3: TGTGCCAGCAGCTTAGACTCAGGGAAATCCTACGAGCAGTACTTC. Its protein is CASSLDSGKSYEQYF.

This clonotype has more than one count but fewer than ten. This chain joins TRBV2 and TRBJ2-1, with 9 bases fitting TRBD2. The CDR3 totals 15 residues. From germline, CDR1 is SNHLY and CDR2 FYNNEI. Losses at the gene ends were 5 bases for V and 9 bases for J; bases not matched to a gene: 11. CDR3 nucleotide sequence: TGTGCCAGCAGTCCTGGCGGGGGGGCGGTCGTTGAGCAGTTCTTC. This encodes CASSPGGGAVVEQFF.

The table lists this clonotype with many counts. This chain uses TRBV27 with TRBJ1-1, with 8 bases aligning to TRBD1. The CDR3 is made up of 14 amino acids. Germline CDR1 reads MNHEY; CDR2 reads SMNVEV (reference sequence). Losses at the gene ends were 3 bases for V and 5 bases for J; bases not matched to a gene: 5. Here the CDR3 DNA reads TGTGCCAGCAGTTTGGACAGGGCTTGGACTGAAGCTTTCTTT. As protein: CASSLDRAWTEAFF.

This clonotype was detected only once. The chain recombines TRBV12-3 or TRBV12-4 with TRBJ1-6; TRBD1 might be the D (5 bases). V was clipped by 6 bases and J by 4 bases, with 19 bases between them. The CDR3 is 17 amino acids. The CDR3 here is CASSPGTPGGYNSPLHF. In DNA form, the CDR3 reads TGTGCCAGCAGCCCGGGAACACCGGGGGGGTATAATTCACCCCTCCACTTT.

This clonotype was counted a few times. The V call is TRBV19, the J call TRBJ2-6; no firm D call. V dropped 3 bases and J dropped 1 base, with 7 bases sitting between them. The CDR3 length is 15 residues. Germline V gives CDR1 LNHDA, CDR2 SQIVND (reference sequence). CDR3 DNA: TGTGCCAGTAGTATGTTCCCTTCTGGGGCCAACGTCCTGACTTTC. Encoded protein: CASSMFPSGANVLTF.

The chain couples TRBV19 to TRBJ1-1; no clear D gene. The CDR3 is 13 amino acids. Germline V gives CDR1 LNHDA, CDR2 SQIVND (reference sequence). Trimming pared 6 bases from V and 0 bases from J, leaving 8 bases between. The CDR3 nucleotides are TGTGCCAGTAGAATTTCCCTGAACACTGAAGCTTTCTTT. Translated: CASRISLNTEAFF.

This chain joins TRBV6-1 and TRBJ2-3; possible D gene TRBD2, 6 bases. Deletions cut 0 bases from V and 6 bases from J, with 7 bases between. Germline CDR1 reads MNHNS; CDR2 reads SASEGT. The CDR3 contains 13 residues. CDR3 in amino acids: CASSEAEGDTQYF. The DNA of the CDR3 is TGTGCCAGCAGTGAAGCGGAGGGGGATACGCAGTATTTT.

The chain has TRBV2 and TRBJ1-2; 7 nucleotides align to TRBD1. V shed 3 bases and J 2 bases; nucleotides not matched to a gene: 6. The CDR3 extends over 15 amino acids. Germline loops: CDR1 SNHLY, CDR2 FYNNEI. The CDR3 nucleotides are TGTGCCAGCAGTGAGTGGACAGGCAGGAACTATGGCTACACCTTC. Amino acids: CASSEWTGRNYGYTF.